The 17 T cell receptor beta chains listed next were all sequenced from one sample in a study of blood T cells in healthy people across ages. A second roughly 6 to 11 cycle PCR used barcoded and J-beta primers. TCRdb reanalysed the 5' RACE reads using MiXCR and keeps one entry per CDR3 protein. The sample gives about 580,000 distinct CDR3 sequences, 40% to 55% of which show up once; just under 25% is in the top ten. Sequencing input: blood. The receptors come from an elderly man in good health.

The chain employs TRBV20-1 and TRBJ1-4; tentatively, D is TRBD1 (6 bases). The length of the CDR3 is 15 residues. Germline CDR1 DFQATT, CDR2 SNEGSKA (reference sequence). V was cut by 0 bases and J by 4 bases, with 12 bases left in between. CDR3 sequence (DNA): TGCAGTGCTAGAGATCAACGGACAGATAATGAAAAACTGTTTTTT. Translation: CSARDQRTDNEKLFF.

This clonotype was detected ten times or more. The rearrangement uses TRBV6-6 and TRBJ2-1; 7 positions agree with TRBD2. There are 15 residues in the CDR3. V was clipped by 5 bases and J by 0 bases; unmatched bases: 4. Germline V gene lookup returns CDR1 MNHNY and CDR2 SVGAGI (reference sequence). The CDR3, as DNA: TGTGCCAGCAGTGGGGGGGGGAGCTCCTACAATGAGCAGTTCTTC. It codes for CASSGGGSSYNEQFF.

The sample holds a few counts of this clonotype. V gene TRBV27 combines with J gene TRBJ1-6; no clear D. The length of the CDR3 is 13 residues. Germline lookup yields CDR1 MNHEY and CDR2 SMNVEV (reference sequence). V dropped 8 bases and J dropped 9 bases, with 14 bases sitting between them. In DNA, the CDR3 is TGTGCCAGCGCAGCAGCGACTGTTTCACCCCTCCACTTT. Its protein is CASAAATVSPLHF.

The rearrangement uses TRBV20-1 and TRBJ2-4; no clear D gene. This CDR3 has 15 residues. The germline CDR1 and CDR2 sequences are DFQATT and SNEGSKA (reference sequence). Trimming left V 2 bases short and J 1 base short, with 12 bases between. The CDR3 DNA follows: TGCAGTGCTAGACCTGGACGGGCGGCCAAAAACATTCAGTACTTC. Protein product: CSARPGRAAKNIQYF.

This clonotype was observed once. CDR3 sequence reads: CSARSMASSYNEQFF. The CDR3 DNA sequence: TGCAGTGCTAGATCTATGGCCTCCTCCTACAATGAGCAGTTCTTC. The chain employs TRBV20-1 and TRBJ2-1, with D unclear. This CDR3 is built from 15 residues. The V gene lost 2 bases and the J gene lost 0 bases, with 11 bases spanning the gap. Germline assignment: CDR1 DFQATT and CDR2 SNEGSKA (reference sequence).

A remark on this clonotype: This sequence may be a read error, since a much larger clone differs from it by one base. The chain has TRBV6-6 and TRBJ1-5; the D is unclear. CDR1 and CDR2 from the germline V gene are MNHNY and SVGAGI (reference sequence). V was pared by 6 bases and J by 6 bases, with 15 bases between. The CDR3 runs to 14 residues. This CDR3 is CASRNKVAGQPQHF. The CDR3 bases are TGTGCCAGCAGAAACAAGGTGGCGGGTCAGCCCCAGCATTTT.

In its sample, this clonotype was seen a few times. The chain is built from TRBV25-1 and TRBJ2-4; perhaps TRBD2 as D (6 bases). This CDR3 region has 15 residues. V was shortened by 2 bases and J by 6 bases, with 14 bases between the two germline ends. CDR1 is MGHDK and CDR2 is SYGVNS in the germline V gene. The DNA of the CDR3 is TGTGCCAGCAGTGAACAGGCTGGGGGGAGAAACATTCAGTACTTC. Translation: CASSEQAGGRNIQYF.

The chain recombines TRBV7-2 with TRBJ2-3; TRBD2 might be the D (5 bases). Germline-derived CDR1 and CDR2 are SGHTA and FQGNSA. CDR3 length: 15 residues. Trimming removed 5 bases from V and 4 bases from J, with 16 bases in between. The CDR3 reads CASSQRTLGADTQYF. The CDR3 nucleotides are TGTGCCAGCAGCCAGCGGACTCTAGGTGCAGATACGCAGTATTTT.

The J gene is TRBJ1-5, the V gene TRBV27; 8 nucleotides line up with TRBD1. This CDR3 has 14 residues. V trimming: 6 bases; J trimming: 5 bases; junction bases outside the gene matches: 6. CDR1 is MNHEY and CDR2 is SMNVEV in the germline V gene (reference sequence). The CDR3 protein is CASRRTGGYQPQHF. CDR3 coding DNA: TGTGCCAGCAGACGTACAGGGGGGTATCAGCCCCAGCATTTT.

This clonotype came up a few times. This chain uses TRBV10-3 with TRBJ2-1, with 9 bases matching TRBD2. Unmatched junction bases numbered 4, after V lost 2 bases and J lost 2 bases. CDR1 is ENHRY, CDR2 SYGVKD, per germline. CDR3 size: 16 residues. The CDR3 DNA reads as TGTGCCATCAGTGAGGGGCCTAGCGGGACCTACAATGAGCAGTTCTTC. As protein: CAISEGPSGTYNEQFF.

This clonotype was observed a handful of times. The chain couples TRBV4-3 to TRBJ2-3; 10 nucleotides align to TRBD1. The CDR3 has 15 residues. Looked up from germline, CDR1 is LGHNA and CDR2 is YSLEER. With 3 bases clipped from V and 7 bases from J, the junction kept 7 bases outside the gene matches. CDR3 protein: CASSHRDRGGYTQYF. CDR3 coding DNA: TGCGCCAGCAGCCACCGGGACAGGGGAGGATATACGCAGTATTTT.

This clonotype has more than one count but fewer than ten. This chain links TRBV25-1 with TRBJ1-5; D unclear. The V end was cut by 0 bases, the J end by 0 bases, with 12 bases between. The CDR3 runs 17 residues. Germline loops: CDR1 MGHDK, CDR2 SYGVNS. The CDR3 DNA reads TGTGCCAGCAGTGAATACCCAGTCCTAATTAGCAATCAGCCCCAGCATTTT. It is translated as CASSEYPVLISNQPQHF. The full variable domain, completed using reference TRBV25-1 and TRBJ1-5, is EADIYQTPRYLVIGTGKKITLECSQTMGHDKMYWYQQDPGMELHLIHYSYGVNSTEKGDLSSESTVSRIRTEHFPLTLESARPSHTSQYLCASSEYPVLISNQPQHFGDGTRLSIL.

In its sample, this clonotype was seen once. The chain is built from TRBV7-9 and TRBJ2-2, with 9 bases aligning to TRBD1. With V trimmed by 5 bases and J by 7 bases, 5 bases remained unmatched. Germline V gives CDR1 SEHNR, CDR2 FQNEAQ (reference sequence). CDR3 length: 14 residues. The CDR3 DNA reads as TGTGCCAGCAGCCCGGGACAGGGTAACGGGGAGCTGTTTTTT. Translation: CASSPGQGNGELFF.

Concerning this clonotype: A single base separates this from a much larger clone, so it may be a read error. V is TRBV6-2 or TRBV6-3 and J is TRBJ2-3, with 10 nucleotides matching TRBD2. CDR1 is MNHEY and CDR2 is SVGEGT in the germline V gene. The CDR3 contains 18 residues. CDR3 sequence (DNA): TGTGCCAGCAGTTACTCTACTAGCGGGAAAGAGAGCACAGATACGCAGTCTTTT. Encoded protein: CASSYSTSGKESTDTQSF.

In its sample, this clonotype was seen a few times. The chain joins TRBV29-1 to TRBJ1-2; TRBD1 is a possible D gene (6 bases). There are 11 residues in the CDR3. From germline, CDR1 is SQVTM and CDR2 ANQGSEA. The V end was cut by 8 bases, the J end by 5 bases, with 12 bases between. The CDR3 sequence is CSTGGGYGYTF. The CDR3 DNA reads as TGCAGCACCGGAGGGGGATATGGCTACACCTTC.

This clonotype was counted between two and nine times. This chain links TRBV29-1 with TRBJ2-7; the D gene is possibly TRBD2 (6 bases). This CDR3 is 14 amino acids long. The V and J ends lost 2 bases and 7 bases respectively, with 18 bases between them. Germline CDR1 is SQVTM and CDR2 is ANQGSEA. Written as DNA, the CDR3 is TGCAGCGTTGAAAAGTCGGGAGTTGGCAATGAGCAGTACTTC. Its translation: CSVEKSGVGNEQYF.

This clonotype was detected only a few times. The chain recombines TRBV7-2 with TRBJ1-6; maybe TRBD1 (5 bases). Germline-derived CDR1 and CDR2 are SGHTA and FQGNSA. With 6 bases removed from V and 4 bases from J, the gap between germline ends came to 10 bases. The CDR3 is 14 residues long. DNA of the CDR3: TGTGCCAGCAGATCACAGGTGTATAATTCACCCCTCCACTTT. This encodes CASRSQVYNSPLHF.